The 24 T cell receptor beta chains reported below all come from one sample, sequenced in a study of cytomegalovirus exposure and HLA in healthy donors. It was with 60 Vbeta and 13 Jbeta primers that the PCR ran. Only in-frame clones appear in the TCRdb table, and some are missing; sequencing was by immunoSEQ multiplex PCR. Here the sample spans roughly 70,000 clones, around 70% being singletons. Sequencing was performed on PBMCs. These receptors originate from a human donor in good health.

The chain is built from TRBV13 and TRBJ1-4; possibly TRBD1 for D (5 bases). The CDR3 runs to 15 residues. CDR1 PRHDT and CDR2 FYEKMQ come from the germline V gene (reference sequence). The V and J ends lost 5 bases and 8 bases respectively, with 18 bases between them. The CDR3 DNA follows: TGTGCCAGCAGCCCCGGGACTGCTAGAGGGGAAAAACTGTTTTTT. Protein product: CASSPGTARGEKLFF.

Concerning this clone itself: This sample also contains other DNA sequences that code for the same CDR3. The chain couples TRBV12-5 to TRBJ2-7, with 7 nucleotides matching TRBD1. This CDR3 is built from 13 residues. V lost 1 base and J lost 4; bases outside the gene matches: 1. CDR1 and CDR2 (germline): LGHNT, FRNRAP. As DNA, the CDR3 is TGTGCTAGTGGTTTGGACAGGGGATACGAGCAGTACTTC. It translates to CASGLDRGYEQYF.

The CDR3 spells CASSPLALQETQYF. The DNA for the CDR3 is TGTGCCAGCAGCCCCCTAGCGCTCCAAGAGACCCAGTACTTC. V and J are TRBV6-5 and TRBJ2-5, with D tentatively TRBD2 (6 bases). This CDR3 has 14 amino acids. Germline CDR1 MNHEY, CDR2 SVGAGI. Trimming removed 6 bases at V and 1 base at J, with 12 bases between.

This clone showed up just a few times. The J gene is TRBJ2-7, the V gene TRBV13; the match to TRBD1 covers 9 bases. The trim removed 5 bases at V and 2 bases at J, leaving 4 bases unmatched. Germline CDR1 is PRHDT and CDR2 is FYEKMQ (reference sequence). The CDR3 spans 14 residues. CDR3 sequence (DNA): TGTGCCAGCAGCGGGGGACAGGGCCCCTACGAGCAGTACTTC. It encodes CASSGGQGPYEQYF.

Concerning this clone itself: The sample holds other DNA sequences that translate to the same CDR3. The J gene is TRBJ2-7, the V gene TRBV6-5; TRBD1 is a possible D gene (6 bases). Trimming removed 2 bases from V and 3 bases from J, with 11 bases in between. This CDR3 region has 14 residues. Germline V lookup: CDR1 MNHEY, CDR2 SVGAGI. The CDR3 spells CASSYGQGYYEQYF. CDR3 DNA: TGTGCCAGCAGTTACGGGCAGGGGTACTACGAGCAGTACTTC.

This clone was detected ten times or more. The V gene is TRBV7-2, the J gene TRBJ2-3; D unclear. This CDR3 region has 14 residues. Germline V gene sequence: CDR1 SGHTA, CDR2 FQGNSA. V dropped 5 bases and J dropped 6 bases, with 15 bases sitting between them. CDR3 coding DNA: TGTGCCAGCAGCCACTCCCATGCGGCGGATACGCAGTATTTT. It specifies CASSHSHAADTQYF.

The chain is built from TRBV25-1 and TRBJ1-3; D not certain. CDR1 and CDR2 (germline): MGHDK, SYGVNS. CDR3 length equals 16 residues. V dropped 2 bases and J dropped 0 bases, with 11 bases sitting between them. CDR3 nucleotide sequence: TGTGCCAGCAGTGAAAAGATCGGTGGCTCTGGAAACACCATATATTTT. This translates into CASSEKIGGSGNTIYF.

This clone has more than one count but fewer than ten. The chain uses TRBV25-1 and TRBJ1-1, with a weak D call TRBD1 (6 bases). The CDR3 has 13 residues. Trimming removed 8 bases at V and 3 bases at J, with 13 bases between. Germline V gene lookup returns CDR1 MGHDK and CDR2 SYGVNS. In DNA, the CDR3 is TGTGCCAGCGGACCCGGGACACACACTGAAGCTTTCTTT. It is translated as CASGPGTHTEAFF.

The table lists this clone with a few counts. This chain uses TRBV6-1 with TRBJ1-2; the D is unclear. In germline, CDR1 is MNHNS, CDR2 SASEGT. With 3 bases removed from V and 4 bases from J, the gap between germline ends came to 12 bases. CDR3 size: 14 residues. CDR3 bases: TGTGCCAGCAGTGAGTCTATGGCAGGCTATGGCTACACCTTC. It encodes CASSESMAGYGYTF.

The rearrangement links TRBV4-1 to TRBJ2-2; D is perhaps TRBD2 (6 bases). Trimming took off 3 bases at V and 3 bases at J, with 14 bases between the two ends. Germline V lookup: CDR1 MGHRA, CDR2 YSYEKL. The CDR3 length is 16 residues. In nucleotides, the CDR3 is TGCGCCAGCAGCCACCCGAGAGCGGGCGACACCGGGGAGCTGTTTTTT. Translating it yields CASSHPRAGDTGELFF.

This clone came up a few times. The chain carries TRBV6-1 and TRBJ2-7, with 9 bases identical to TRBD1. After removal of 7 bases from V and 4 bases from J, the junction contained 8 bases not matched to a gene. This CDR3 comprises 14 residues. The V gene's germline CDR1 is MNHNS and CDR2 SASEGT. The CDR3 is CASNPGQGSYEQYF. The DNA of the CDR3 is TGTGCCAGCAACCCGGGACAGGGTTCATACGAGCAGTACTTC.

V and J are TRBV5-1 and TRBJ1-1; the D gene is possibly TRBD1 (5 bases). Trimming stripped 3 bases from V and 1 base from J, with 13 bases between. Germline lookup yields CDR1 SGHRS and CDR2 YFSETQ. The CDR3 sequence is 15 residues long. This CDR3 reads CASSSALGANTEAFF. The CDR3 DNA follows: TGCGCCAGCAGCTCTGCGCTTGGGGCGAACACTGAAGCTTTCTTT.

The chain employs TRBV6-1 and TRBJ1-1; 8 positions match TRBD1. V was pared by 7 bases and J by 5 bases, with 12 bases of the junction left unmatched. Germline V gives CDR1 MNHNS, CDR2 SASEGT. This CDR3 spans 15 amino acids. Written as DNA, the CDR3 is TGTGCCAGCAATGACTCCGGGACAGGACGGACTGAAGCTTTCTTT. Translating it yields CASNDSGTGRTEAFF.

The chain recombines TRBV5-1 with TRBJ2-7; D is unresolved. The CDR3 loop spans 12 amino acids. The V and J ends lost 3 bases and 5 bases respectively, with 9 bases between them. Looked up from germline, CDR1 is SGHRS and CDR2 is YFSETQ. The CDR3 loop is CASSSDWNEQYF. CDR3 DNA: TGCGCCAGCAGCTCCGACTGGAACGAGCAGTACTTC.

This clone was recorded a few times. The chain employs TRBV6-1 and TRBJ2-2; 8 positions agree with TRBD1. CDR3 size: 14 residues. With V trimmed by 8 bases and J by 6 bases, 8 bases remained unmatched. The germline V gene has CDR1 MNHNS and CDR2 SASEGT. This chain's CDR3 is CASHPGQGSGELFF. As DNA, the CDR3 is TGTGCCAGCCATCCTGGACAGGGTTCCGGGGAGCTGTTTTTT.

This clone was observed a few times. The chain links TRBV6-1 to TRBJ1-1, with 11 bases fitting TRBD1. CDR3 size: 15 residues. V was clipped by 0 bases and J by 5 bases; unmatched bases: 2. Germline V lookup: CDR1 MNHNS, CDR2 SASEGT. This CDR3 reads CASSEAGTGGTEAFF. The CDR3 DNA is TGTGCCAGCAGTGAAGCGGGGACAGGGGGTACTGAAGCTTTCTTT.

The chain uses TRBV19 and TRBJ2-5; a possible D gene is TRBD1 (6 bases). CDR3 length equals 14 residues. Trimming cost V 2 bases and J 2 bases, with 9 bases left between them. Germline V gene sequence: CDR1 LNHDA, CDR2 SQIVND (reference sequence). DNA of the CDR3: TGTGCCAGTAGTATAACAGGGCAACAAGAGACCCAGTACTTC. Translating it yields CASSITGQQETQYF.

CDR3 nucleotides: TGTGCCTGGAGTGAACTAGCCATCACAGATACGCAGTATTTT. Translating it yields CAWSELAITDTQYF. The V call is TRBV30, the J call TRBJ2-3, with D perhaps matching TRBD2 (6 bases). CDR1 and CDR2 (germline): GTSNPN, SVGIG (reference sequence). Between the trimmed V and J ends, which lost 1 base and 2 bases, there was a span of 10 bases. This CDR3 spans 14 amino acids.

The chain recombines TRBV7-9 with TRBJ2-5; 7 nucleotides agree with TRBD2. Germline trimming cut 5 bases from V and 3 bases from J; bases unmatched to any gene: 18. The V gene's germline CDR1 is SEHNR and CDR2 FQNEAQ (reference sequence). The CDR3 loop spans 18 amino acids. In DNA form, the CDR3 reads TGTGCCAGCAGCCCTCCGGGGGGAATGGCACTAGAGAAAGAGACCCAGTACTTC. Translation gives CASSPPGGMALEKETQYF.

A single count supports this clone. The CDR3 region has the DNA TGTGCCAGCTCAGAAATACGGAATCAGCCCCAGCATTTT. Protein product: CASSEIRNQPQHF. V gene TRBV18 combines with J gene TRBJ1-5, with D unresolved. The germline CDR1 and CDR2 sequences are KGHSH and LQKENI. V lost 5 bases to trimming and J lost 4 bases, with 9 bases between them. The CDR3 covers 13 residues.

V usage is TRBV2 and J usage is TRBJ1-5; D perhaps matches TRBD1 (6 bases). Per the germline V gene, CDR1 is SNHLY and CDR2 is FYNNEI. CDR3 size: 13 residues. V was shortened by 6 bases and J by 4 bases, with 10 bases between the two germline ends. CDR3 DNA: TGTGCCAGCAGCTCGGACAGAAATCAGCCCCAGCATTTT. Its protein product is CASSSDRNQPQHF.

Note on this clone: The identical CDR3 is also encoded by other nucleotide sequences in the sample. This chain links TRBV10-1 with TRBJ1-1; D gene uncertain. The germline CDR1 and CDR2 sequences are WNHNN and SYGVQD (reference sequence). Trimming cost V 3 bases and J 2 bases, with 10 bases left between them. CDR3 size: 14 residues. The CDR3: CASSESQANTEAFF. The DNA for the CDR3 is TGCGCCAGCAGTGAAAGCCAGGCTAACACTGAAGCTTTCTTT.

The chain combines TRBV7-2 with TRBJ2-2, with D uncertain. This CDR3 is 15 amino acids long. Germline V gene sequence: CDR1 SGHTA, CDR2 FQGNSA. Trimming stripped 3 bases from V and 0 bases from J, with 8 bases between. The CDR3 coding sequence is TGTGCCAGCAGCTTTTTCCCAACGAACACCGGGGAGCTGTTTTTT. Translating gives CASSFFPTNTGELFF.

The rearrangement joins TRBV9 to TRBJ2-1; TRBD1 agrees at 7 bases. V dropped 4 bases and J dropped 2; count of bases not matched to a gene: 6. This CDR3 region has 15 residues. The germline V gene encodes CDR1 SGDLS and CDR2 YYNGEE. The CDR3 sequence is CASSPGTVAYNEQFF. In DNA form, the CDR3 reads TGTGCCAGCAGCCCGGGGACAGTTGCCTACAATGAGCAGTTCTTC.